The 22 T cell receptor beta chains below were found in one sample sequenced in a study of blood T cell repertoires in COVID-19. Sequencing used immunoSEQ multiplex PCR; TCRdb keeps in-frame clones, though not all of them. This table holds more than 100,000 clones, around nine tenths found once. The specimen was peripheral blood. Receptor source: a woman aged 45-59 years with active or convalescent COVID-19.

This clone was seen more than once but under ten times. This chain joins TRBV19 and TRBJ1-2; D unclear. The V gene's germline CDR1 is LNHDA and CDR2 SQIVND (reference sequence). The ends were cut back, 0 bases at V and 5 bases at J, with 10 bases in the middle. The CDR3 is 14 residues long. The CDR3 reads CASSIDREGYGYTF. The CDR3, as DNA: TGTGCCAGTAGTATAGATCGAGAGGGATATGGCTACACCTTC. Combining the CDR3 with reference TRBV19 and TRBJ1-2 gives the whole variable domain DGGITQSPKYLFRKEGQNVTLSCEQNLNHDAMYWYRQDPGQGLRLIYYSQIVNDFQKGDIAEGYSVSREKKESFPLTVTSAQKNPTAFYLCASSIDREGYGYTFGSGTRLTVV.

The chain links TRBV28 to TRBJ2-3, with 12 bases that match TRBD2. CDR1 and CDR2 from the germline V gene are MDHEN and SYDVKM. J lost 3 bases, V lost 5 bases, and 0 bases had no gene match. This CDR3 spans 14 amino acids. For the CDR3, the DNA is TGTGCCAGCAGTCTAGCGGGAGGGACAGATACGCAGTATTTT. Amino acids: CASSLAGGTDTQYF.

In nucleotides, the CDR3 is TGTGCCAGCAGCTTAGTCGGTGGAGGCTATAGCAATCAGCCCCAGCATTTT. This sequence encodes CASSLVGGGYSNQPQHF. This rearrangement joins TRBV7-6 to TRBJ1-5, with D unresolved. V lost 1 base and J 0 bases, leaving 13 bases between the germline ends. Per germline, CDR1 SGHVS and CDR2 FNYEAQ. The CDR3 runs to 17 residues.

V usage is TRBV15 and J usage is TRBJ2-7; 7 bases agree with TRBD2. Per the germline V gene, CDR1 is LNHNV and CDR2 is YYDKDF (reference sequence). This CDR3 contains 14 residues. The J segment lost 3 bases and the V segment lost 3 bases, leaving 5 bases of the junction unmatched. CDR3 amino acids: CATSRGTIHYEQYF. The CDR3 region has the DNA TGTGCCACCAGCAGGGGGACTATTCACTACGAGCAGTACTTC. Looking up the rest from reference TRBV15 and TRBJ2-7 gives the full variable domain: DAMVIQNPRYQVTQFGKPVTLSCSQTLNHNVMYWYQQKSSQAPKLLFHYYDKDFNNEADTPDNFQSRRPNTSFCFLDIRSPGLGDTAMYLCATSRGTIHYEQYFGPGTRLTVT.

V and J are TRBV3-1 (or the pseudogene TRBV3-2) and TRBJ1-5, with D tentatively TRBD1 (5 bases). The germline V gene has CDR1 LGHDT and CDR2 YNNKEL (reference sequence). V was cut by 1 base and J by 9 bases, with 13 bases left in between. The CDR3 runs to 14 residues. This chain's CDR3 is CASSQGQTRWPQHF. CDR3 bases: TGTGCCAGCAGCCAAGGACAGACACGATGGCCCCAGCATTTT.

The rearrangement joins TRBV28 to TRBJ1-2, with TRBD1 identical over 8 bases. V lost 4 bases, J lost 3 bases, and 10 bases stayed unmatched. This CDR3 spans 16 amino acids. From germline, CDR1 is MDHEN and CDR2 SYDVKM. CDR3 nucleotides: TGTGCCAGCAGTTCCGCGGCAGGGGGCAAGGACTATGGCTACACCTTC. Amino acid sequence: CASSSAAGGKDYGYTF.

The V gene is TRBV28, the J gene TRBJ2-1, with a possible D match to TRBD2 (10 bases). Per the germline V gene, CDR1 is MDHEN and CDR2 is SYDVKM. The CDR3 extends over 19 amino acids. V lost 6 bases and J 2 bases, leaving 26 bases between the germline ends. Here the CDR3 reads CASRSGTGISGRPYNEQFF. CDR3 nucleotide sequence: TGTGCCAGCAGATCCGGGACAGGGATTAGCGGGAGGCCCTACAATGAGCAGTTCTTC.

The CDR3 DNA sequence: TGTGCCAGCAGACCCCCTACTAGCGGCACAGATACGCAGTATTTT. Translation: CASRPPTSGTDTQYF. The gene calls are TRBV6-5 and TRBJ2-3; 7 bases line up with TRBD2. The V segment lost 6 bases and the J segment 1 base; nucleotides outside the gene matches: 7. Germline CDR1 and CDR2: MNHEY and SVGAGI. CDR3 length: 15 amino acids.

This rearrangement joins TRBV7-6 to TRBJ2-1; perhaps TRBD2 as D (6 bases). Germline CDR1 reads SGHVS; CDR2 reads FNYEAQ. This CDR3 contains 18 residues. V dropped 0 bases and J dropped 8 bases, with 23 bases sitting between them. The CDR3 DNA is TGTGCCAGCAGCTTAGCTGGGGGGTATAGGGGTAGCTCCGATGAGCAGTTCTTC. It specifies CASSLAGGYRGSSDEQFF.

The chain employs TRBV19 and TRBJ1-1; 7 nucleotides agree with TRBD1. The V gene's germline CDR1 is LNHDA and CDR2 SQIVND (reference sequence). This CDR3 spans 16 amino acids. The ends lost 2 bases at V and 0 bases at J; junction bases unmatched: 6. CDR3 bases: TGTGCCAGTAGTATATCGACAGGGAGTATGAACACTGAAGCTTTCTTT. The encoded protein is CASSISTGSMNTEAFF.

This clone was observed a handful of times. The chain joins TRBV29-1 to TRBJ1-2; 7 nucleotides line up with TRBD1. Germline V gene data show CDR1 as SQVTM and CDR2 as ANQGSEA. The J segment lost 8 bases and the V segment lost 8 bases, leaving 8 bases of the junction unmatched. This CDR3 is built from 11 residues. The CDR3 reads CSSEGGEGYTF. The CDR3 DNA reads TGCAGCAGTGAAGGGGGCGAAGGCTACACCTTC.

The chain carries TRBV6-5 and TRBJ2-4, with a tentative D call TRBD2 (6 bases). V lost 6 bases, J lost 6 bases, and 18 bases lay in between. This CDR3 is built from 15 residues. CDR1 is MNHEY, CDR2 SVGAGI, per germline. DNA for the CDR3: TGTGCCAGCAGCTATGGTGGGACTGGCGGAAACATTCAGTACTTC. Translated: CASSYGGTGGNIQYF.

V gene TRBV10-3 combines with J gene TRBJ2-7, with 10 positions matching TRBD1. V lost 6 bases to trimming and J lost 2 bases; unmatched junction nucleotides: 4. Germline assignment: CDR1 ENHRY and CDR2 SYGVKD. The CDR3 sequence is 14 residues long. The CDR3 here is CAISKGQGAYEQYF. In nucleotides, the CDR3 is TGTGCCATCAGCAAAGGACAGGGGGCCTACGAGCAGTACTTC.

This clone showed up just once. The chain uses TRBV3-1 (or the pseudogene TRBV3-2) and TRBJ2-5; the D is unclear. The length of the CDR3 is 12 residues. Germline loops: CDR1 LGHDT, CDR2 YNNKEL (reference sequence). The ends were cut back, 1 base at V and 5 bases at J, with 5 bases in the middle. The CDR3 protein is CASSQVSETQYF. In DNA, the CDR3 is TGTGCCAGCAGCCAAGTTTCGGAGACCCAGTACTTC.

J is TRBJ2-3 and V is TRBV7-2; 7 nucleotides line up with TRBD1. The CDR3 has 13 residues. The trim removed 3 bases at V and 5 bases at J, leaving 2 bases unmatched. Germline values: CDR1 SGHTA, CDR2 FQGNSA. The CDR3 spells CASSLDRRDTQYF. In DNA form, the CDR3 reads TGTGCCAGCAGCTTGGACAGGAGAGATACGCAGTATTTT.

The J gene is TRBJ1-1, the V gene TRBV28; TRBD1 matches 9 bases. Germline trimming cut 3 bases from V and 5 bases from J; bases unmatched to any gene: 10. The length of the CDR3 is 16 residues. Germline V lookup: CDR1 MDHEN, CDR2 SYDVKM. CDR3 in DNA: TGTGCCAGCAGTTTTAGCACCGGGACAGGGACAACTGAAGCTTTCTTT. Encoded protein: CASSFSTGTGTTEAFF.

This chain links TRBV2 with TRBJ2-2, with unresolved D. V was clipped by 7 bases and J by 3 bases, with 6 bases between them. Per the germline V gene, CDR1 is SNHLY and CDR2 is FYNNEI. The CDR3 is 12 amino acids. CDR3 sequence: CASTSDTGELFF. The CDR3 nucleotides read TGTGCCAGCACGAGCGACACCGGGGAGCTGTTTTTT.

The V call is TRBV7-2, the J call TRBJ2-3; possibly TRBD2 for D (6 bases). This CDR3 is built from 16 residues. V lost 1 base and J 2 bases, leaving 13 bases between the germline ends. Germline-derived CDR1 and CDR2 are SGHTA and FQGNSA. CDR3 nucleotide sequence: TGTGCCAGCAGCTTAGAACCCCCGGGAGCCACAGATACGCAGTATTTT. Translating gives CASSLEPPGATDTQYF.

The chain combines TRBV5-1 with TRBJ2-1, with 10 positions matching TRBD2. The CDR3 is made up of 16 amino acids. The J segment lost 8 bases and the V segment lost 0 bases, leaving 8 bases of the junction unmatched. The germline CDR1 and CDR2 sequences are SGHRS and YFSETQ. CDR3 DNA: TGCGCCAGCAGCTTGGAGAGCGGGAGGGCCCGAGATGAGCAGTTCTTC. This sequence encodes CASSLESGRARDEQFF.

V usage is TRBV5-1 and J usage is TRBJ1-1; 8 nucleotides match TRBD1. Germline CDR1 reads SGHRS; CDR2 reads YFSETQ. The CDR3 covers 14 residues. The ends lost 2 bases at V and 5 bases at J; junction bases unmatched: 5. CDR3 bases: TGCGCCAGCAGCTTAACAGGGGGTCGAACTGAAGCTTTCTTT. Amino acids: CASSLTGGRTEAFF.

The chain uses TRBV28 and TRBJ1-1, with D unclear. The germline CDR1 and CDR2 sequences are MDHEN and SYDVKM. With 3 bases removed from V and 4 bases from J, the gap between germline ends came to 12 bases. The CDR3 spans 14 residues. The CDR3 loop reads CASSFKGVVTEAFF. In DNA, the CDR3 is TGTGCCAGCAGTTTCAAGGGAGTGGTCACTGAAGCTTTCTTT.

This sequence joins TRBV30 and TRBJ1-6; D unclear. Trimming pared 0 bases from V and 0 bases from J, leaving 9 bases between. This CDR3 is built from 16 residues. Per germline, CDR1 GTSNPN and CDR2 SVGIG (reference sequence). DNA for the CDR3: TGTGCCTGGAGTGTACAAAGAAGCTCCTATAATTCACCCCTCCACTTT. Translating gives CAWSVQRSSYNSPLHF.